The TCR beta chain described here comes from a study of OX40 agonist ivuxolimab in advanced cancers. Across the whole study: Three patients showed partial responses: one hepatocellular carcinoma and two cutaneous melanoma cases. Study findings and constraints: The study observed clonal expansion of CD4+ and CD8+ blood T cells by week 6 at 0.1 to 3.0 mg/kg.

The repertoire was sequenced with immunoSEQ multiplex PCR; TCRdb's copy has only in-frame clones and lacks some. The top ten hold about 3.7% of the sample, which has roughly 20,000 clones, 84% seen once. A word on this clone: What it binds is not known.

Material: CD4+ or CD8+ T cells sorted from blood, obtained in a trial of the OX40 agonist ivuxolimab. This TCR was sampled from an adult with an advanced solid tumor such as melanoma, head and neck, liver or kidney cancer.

In DNA, the CDR3 is TGCGCCAGCAGCCCGGACAGGGGGAATTCACCCCTCCACTTT. Protein: CASSPDRGNSPLHF. The V gene is TRBV5-1, the J gene TRBJ1-6; 10 positions match TRBD1. Germline V CDR1 and CDR2: SGHRS, YFSETQ. This CDR3 comprises 14 residues. With 4 bases clipped from V and 7 bases from J, the junction kept 2 bases outside the gene matches.